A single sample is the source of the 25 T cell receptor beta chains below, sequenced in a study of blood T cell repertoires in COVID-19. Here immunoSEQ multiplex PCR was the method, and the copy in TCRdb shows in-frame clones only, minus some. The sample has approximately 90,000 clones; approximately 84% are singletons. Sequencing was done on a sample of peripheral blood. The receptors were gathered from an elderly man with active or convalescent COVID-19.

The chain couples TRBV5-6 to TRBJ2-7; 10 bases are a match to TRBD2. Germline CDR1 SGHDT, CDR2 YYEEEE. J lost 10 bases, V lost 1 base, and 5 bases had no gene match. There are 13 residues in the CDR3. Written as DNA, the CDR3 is TGTGCCAGCAGCTTGATGCTAGCGGGGGCTCAGTACTTC. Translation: CASSLMLAGAQYF.

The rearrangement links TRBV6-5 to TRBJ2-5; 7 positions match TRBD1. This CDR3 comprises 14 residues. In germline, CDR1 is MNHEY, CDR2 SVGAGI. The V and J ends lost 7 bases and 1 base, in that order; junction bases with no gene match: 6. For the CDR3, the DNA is TGTGCCAGCAATCAGGGGACAGCCCAAGAGACCCAGTACTTC. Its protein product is CASNQGTAQETQYF.

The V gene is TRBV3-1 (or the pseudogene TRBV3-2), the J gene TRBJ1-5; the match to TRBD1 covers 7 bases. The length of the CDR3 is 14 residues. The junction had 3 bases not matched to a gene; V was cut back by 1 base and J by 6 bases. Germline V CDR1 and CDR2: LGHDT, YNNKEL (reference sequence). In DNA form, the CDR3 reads TGTGCCAGCAGCCAAGGACAGGGAGGTCAGCCCCAGCATTTT. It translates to CASSQGQGGQPQHF.

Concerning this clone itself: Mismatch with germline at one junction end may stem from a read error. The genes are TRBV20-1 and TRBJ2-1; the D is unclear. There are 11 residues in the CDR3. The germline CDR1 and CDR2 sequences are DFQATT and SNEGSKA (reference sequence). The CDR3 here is CSASLYYEQFF. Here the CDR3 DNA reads TGCAGTGCTAGCCTCTACTATGAGCAGTTCTTC.

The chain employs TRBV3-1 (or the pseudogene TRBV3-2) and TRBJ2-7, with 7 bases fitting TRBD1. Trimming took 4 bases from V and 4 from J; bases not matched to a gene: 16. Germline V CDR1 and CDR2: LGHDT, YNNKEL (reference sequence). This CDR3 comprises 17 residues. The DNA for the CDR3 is TGTGCCAGCAGCCCCGGGCAACTGGGACAGATCCTGTACGAGCAGTACTTC. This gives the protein CASSPGQLGQILYEQYF.

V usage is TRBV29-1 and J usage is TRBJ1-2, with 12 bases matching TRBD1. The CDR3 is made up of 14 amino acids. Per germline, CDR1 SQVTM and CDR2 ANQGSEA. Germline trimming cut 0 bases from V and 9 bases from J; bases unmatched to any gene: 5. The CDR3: CSVEEGQGADRYTF. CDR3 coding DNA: TGCAGCGTTGAAGAGGGACAGGGGGCTGATCGCTACACCTTC.

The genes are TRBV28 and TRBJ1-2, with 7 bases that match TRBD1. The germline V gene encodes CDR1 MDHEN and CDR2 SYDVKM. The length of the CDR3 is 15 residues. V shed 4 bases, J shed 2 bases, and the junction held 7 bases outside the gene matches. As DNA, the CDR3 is TGTGCCAGCAGTTCAACAGGGGTCCCAAACTATGGCTACACCTTC. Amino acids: CASSSTGVPNYGYTF.

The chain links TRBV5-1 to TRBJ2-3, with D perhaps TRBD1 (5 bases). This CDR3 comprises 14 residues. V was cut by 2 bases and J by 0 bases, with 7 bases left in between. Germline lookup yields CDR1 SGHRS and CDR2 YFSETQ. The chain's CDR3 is CASSFRQSTDTQYF. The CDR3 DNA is TGCGCCAGCAGCTTCCGACAGAGCACAGATACGCAGTATTTT.

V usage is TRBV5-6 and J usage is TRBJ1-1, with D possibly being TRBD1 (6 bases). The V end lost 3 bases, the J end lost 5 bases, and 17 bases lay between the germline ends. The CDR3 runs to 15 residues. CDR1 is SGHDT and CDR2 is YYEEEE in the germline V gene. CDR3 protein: CASSSLGASETEAFF. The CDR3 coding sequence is TGTGCCAGCAGCTCCCTGGGGGCATCCGAAACTGAAGCTTTCTTT.

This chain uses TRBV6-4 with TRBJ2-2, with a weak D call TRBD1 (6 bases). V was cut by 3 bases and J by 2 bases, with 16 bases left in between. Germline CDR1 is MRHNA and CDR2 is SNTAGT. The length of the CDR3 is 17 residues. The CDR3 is CASSEETLGGNTGELFF. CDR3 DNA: TGTGCCAGCAGTGAAGAGACGCTAGGGGGTAACACCGGGGAGCTGTTTTTT.

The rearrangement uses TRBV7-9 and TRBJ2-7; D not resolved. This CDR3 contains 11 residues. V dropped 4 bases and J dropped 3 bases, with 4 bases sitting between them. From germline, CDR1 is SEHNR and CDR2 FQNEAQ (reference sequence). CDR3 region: CASSSHYEQYF. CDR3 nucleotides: TGTGCCAGCAGCTCCCACTACGAGCAGTACTTC.

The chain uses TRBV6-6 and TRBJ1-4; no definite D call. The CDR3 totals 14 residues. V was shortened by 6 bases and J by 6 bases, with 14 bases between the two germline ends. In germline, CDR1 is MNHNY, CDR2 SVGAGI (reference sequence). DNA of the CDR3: TGTGCCAGCAGAGAGGATCCGGCAGATGAAAAACTGTTTTTT. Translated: CASREDPADEKLFF.

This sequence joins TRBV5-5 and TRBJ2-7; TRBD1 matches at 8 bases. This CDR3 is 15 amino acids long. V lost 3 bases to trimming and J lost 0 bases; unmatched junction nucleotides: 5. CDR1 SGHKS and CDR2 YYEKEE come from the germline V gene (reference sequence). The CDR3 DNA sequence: TGTGCCAGCAGCTCCCGGACAGGGTTCTCCTACGAGCAGTACTTC. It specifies CASSSRTGFSYEQYF.

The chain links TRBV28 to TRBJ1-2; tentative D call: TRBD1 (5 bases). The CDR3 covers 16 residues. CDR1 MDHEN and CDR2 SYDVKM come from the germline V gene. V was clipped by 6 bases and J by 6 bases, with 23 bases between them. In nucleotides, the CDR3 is TGTGCCAGCAGCCGCCCCAATCCTAGGGGCCCTAATGGCTACACCTTC. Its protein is CASSRPNPRGPNGYTF.

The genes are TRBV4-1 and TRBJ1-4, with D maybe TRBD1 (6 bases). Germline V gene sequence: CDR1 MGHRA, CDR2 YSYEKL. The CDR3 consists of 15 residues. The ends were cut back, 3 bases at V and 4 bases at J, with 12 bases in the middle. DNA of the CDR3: TGCGCCAGCAGCCATTTCAGGGGCTTTAATGAAAAACTGTTTTTT. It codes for CASSHFRGFNEKLFF.

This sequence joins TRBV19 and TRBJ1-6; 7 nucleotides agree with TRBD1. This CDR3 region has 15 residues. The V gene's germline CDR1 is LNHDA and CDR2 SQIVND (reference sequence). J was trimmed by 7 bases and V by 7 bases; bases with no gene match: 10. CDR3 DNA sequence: TGTGCCAGTAATTCGGGACAGCTAATCAATTCACCCCTCCACTTT. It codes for CASNSGQLINSPLHF.

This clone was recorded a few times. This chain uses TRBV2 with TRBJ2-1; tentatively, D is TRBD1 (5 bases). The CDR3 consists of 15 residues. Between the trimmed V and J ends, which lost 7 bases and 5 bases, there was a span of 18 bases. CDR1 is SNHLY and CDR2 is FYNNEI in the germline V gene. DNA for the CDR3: TGTGCCAGCAATTTGATCCAGGGTGGGCACAATGAGCAGTTCTTC. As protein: CASNLIQGGHNEQFF.

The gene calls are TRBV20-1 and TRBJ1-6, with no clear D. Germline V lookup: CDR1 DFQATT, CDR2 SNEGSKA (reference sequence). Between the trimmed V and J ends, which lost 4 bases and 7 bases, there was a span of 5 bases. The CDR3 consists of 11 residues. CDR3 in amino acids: CSAKHNSPLHF. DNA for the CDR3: TGCAGTGCTAAGCACAATTCACCCCTCCACTTT.

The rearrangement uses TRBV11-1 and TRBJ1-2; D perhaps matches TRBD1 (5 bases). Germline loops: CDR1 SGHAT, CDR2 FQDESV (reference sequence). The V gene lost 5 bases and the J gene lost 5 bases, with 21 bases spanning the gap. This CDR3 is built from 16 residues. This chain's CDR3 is CASSPGDDTGGYGYTF. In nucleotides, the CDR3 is TGTGCCAGCAGCCCGGGAGACGACACTGGGGGGTATGGCTACACCTTC.

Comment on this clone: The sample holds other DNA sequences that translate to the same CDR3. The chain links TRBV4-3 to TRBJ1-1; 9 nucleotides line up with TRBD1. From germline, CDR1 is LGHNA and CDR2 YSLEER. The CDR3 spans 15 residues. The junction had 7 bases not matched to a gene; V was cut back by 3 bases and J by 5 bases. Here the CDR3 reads CASSQTRTGVTEAFF. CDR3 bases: TGCGCCAGCAGCCAGACCCGGACAGGGGTTACTGAAGCTTTCTTT.

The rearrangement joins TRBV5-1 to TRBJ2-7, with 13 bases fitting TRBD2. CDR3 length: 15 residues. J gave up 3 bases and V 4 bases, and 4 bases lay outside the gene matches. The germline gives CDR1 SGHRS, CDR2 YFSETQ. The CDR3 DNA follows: TGCGCCAGCAGCCCCCGGACTAGCGGGGGCTACGAGCAGTACTTC. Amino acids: CASSPRTSGGYEQYF.

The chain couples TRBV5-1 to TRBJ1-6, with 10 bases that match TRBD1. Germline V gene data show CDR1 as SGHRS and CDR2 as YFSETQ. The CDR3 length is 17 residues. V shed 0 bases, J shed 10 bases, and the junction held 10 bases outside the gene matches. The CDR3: CASSLGDRGQRWSPLHF. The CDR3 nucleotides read TGCGCCAGCAGCTTGGGCGACAGGGGGCAGAGGTGGTCACCCCTCCACTTT. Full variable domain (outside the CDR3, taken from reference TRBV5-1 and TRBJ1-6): KAGVTQTPRYLIKTRGQQVTLSCSPISGHRSVSWYQQTPGQGLQFLFEYFSETQRNKGNFPGRFSGRQFSNSRSEMNVSTLELGDSALYLCASSLGDRGQRWSPLHFGNGTRLTVT.

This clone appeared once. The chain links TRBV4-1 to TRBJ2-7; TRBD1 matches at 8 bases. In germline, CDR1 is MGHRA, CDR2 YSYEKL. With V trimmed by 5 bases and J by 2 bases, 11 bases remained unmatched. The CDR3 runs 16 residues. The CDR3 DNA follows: TGCGCCAGCAGCAGCCTACAGGGACAGGCAACCTACGAGCAGTACTTC. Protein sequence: CASSSLQGQATYEQYF.

In DNA, the CDR3 is TGTGCCAGCAGCCTCCGCCCCGATCGGGATGAGCAGTTCTTC. Residues: CASSLRPDRDEQFF. The chain uses TRBV7-8 and TRBJ2-1; no definite D call. V dropped 5 bases and J dropped 8 bases, with 16 bases sitting between them. The CDR3 spans 14 residues. Per germline, CDR1 SGHVS and CDR2 FQNEAQ.

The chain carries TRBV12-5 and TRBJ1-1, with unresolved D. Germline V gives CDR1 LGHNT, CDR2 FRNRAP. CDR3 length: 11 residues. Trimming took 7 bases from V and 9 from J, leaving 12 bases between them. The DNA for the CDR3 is TGTGCTAGTGCCCAAACTAACCAAGCTTTCTTT. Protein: CASAQTNQAFF. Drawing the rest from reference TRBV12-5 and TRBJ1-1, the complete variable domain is DARVTQTPRHKVTEMGQEVTMRCQPILGHNTVFWYRQTMMQGLELLAYFRNRAPLDDSGMPKDRFSAEMPDATLATLKIQPSEPRDSAVYFCASAQTNQAFFGQGTRLTVV.